This T cell receptor (beta chain) was observed in a study of T-cell reconstitution after alpha-beta-depleted transplantation in children. Findings of the study overall: Day-60 TCRbeta diversity that was high in some patients was derived from surviving recipient T cells and thymic progenitors. Among T cells one year after transplant, newly produced cells accounted for most counts and diversity. The origin of alpha-beta T cells about two months after transplant was reportedly several hundred expanded graft clones.

The V gene end was trimmed by 1 base and the J gene end by 2 bases; junction bases not matched to a gene: 8. There are 16 residues in the CDR3. In germline, CDR1 is ENHRY, CDR2 SYGVKD. This clonotype was seen just once. Antigen specificity is unknown. Library preparation (for TCRbeta) was performed with unique molecular identifiers. Via MiXCR, TCRdb re-called the PCR reads, giving one row per CDR3 protein. The sample includes approximately 150,000 distinct CDR3 sequences, about 8.8% of them seen just once. The sample here was PBMCs, mostly from graft donor cells, taken 180 days after TCRalphabeta/CD19-depleted stem cell transplant. The source of this sequence is a female patient aged 2-9 years who had a stem cell transplant for congenital amegakaryocytic thrombocytopenia, so the T cells may come from the graft donor. The chain uses TRBV10-3 and TRBJ2-7, with TRBD1 matching over 7 bases. The chain's CDR3 is CAISEFPGTDTYEQYF. CDR3 coding DNA: TGTGCCATCAGTGAGTTTCCGGGGACAGACACCTACGAGCAGTACTTC.